This T cell receptor beta chain was identified in a study of T cell repertoires in cytomegalovirus infection. Study information: From public TCR beta signatures came an indication of both CMV infection and matching HLA type.

The CDR3 extends over 14 amino acids. Germline lookup yields CDR1 LGHDT and CDR2 YNNKEL (reference sequence). V was pared by 2 bases and J by 7 bases, with 15 bases between. Study-level points and caveats: The ex vivo response was dominated by HLA-C-restricted CMV-specific TCR beta clonotypes.

One entry per CDR3 protein, called by TCRdb with MiXCR from the reads. Found here are more than 300,000 distinct CDR3 sequences, roughly a third of them singletons; the top ten hold roughly 13%. This clonotype was counted only a few times. Antigen unknown. This chain links TRBV3-1 with TRBJ2-7; TRBD1 or TRBD2 may be the D gene (5 bases each). The source of this sequence is a human donor in good health (CMV status not recorded). Some clones in this sample may be carry-over from other donors' samples. The sample in question was cultured PBMCs, obtained from culture after CMV antigen stimulation. In DNA form, the CDR3 reads TGTGCCAGCAGCCAACCGGGACGGGTTCGGGAGCAGTACTTC. The encoded protein is CASSQPGRVREQYF.